The 9 T cell receptor beta chains listed next were all sequenced from one sample in a study of blood T cell repertoires in COVID-19. The method was immunoSEQ multiplex PCR; TCRdb's version includes in-frame clones alone and lacks a portion of them. The table shows roughly 57,000 clones, with 65% to 80% occurring only once. Sequencing was carried out using peripheral blood. Receptor source: a man between 25 and 39 years old with COVID-19, enrolled during active disease.

The table lists this clone with many counts. V and J are TRBV5-1 and TRBJ2-5; 9 bases are shared with TRBD2. The germline V gene encodes CDR1 SGHRS and CDR2 YFSETQ. Germline trimming cut 1 base from V and 0 bases from J; bases unmatched to any gene: 7. The CDR3 extends over 17 amino acids. For the CDR3, the DNA is TGCGCCAGCAGCTTGTACCCAGCGGGGGGAAACCAAGAGACCCAGTACTTC. Its translation: CASSLYPAGGNQETQYF. Looking up the rest from reference TRBV5-1 and TRBJ2-5 gives the full variable domain: KAGVTQTPRYLIKTRGQQVTLSCSPISGHRSVSWYQQTPGQGLQFLFEYFSETQRNKGNFPGRFSGRQFSNSRSEMNVSTLELGDSALYLCASSLYPAGGNQETQYFGPGTRLLVL.

The rearrangement uses TRBV6-5 and TRBJ2-7, with D perhaps TRBD1 (5 bases). The ends were cut back, 0 bases at V and 3 bases at J, with 12 bases in the middle. The CDR3 is 15 residues long. Germline lookup yields CDR1 MNHEY and CDR2 SVGAGI. CDR3 loop: CASSYSARAHYEQYF. CDR3 sequence (DNA): TGTGCCAGCAGTTACTCGGCCAGGGCCCACTACGAGCAGTACTTC.

CDR3 region: CASSLRVLDTEAFF. In DNA form, the CDR3 reads TGTGCCAGCAGCTTACGGGTACTAGACACTGAAGCTTTCTTT. The rearrangement links TRBV11-2 to TRBJ1-1; D not resolved. Germline V gene data show CDR1 as SGHAT and CDR2 as FQNNGV. The ends were cut back, 2 bases at V and 3 bases at J, with 10 bases in the middle. The CDR3 is made up of 14 amino acids. The full variable domain, in which reference TRBV11-2 and TRBJ1-1 provide the parts outside the CDR3, is EAGVAQSPRYKIIEKRQSVAFWCNPISGHATLYWYQQILGQGPKLLIQFQNNGVVDDSQLPKDRFSAERLKGVDSTLKIQPAKLEDSAVYLCASSLRVLDTEAFFGQGTRLTVV.

The rearrangement uses TRBV2 and TRBJ1-1; 7 nucleotides align to TRBD1. The J segment lost 2 bases and the V segment lost 7 bases, leaving 4 bases of the junction unmatched. The CDR3 consists of 13 residues. CDR1 and CDR2 from the germline V gene are SNHLY and FYNNEI. The CDR3 region has the DNA TGTGCCAGCAAGGGACAGTCCAACACTGAAGCTTTCTTT. It yields the protein CASKGQSNTEAFF.

The CDR3: CASSEEGREGLETQYF. In nucleotides, the CDR3 is TGTGCCAGCAGTGAAGAGGGACGGGAGGGCCTTGAGACCCAGTACTTC. The chain is built from TRBV2 and TRBJ2-5; 8 positions match TRBD2. Germline lookup yields CDR1 SNHLY and CDR2 FYNNEI. V gave up 1 base and J gave up 5 bases; unmatched junction bases: 9. The CDR3 totals 16 residues.

The chain has TRBV6-5 and TRBJ1-6, with a weak D call TRBD1 (5 bases). The germline V gene has CDR1 MNHEY and CDR2 SVGAGI. The V end was cut by 2 bases, the J end by 10 bases, with 15 bases between. The CDR3 is 15 amino acids. The CDR3 DNA follows: TGTGCCAGCAGTTACAAGGACATCCAGCACTCACCCCTCCACTTT. Translated, it gives CASSYKDIQHSPLHF.

This CDR3 reads CASSEVAGGGTGELFF. As DNA, the CDR3 is TGTGCCAGCAGTGAAGTGGCGGGAGGGGGTACCGGGGAGCTGTTTTTT. This chain connects TRBV6-1 to TRBJ2-2; 9 bases agree with TRBD2. Germline V gene data show CDR1 as MNHNS and CDR2 as SASEGT. V dropped 1 base and J dropped 5; count of bases not matched to a gene: 5. This CDR3 has 16 amino acids.

This clone was detected ten times or more. The genes are TRBV19 and TRBJ1-2, with D unclear. Deletions cut 5 bases from V and 2 bases from J, with 15 bases between. The CDR3 has 15 residues. Germline CDR1 reads LNHDA; CDR2 reads SQIVND (reference sequence). Here the CDR3 reads CASSLGAGYNYGYTF. The CDR3 DNA follows: TGTGCCAGTAGTTTAGGTGCGGGCTACAACTATGGCTACACCTTC.

The chain carries TRBV12-3 or TRBV12-4 and TRBJ2-1; D call uncertain. CDR3 size: 12 residues. V was pared by 3 bases and J by 7 bases, with 7 bases between. CDR3 DNA sequence: TGTGCCAGCAGTTTCTCCAGGAATGAGCAGTTCTTC. It translates to CASSFSRNEQFF.